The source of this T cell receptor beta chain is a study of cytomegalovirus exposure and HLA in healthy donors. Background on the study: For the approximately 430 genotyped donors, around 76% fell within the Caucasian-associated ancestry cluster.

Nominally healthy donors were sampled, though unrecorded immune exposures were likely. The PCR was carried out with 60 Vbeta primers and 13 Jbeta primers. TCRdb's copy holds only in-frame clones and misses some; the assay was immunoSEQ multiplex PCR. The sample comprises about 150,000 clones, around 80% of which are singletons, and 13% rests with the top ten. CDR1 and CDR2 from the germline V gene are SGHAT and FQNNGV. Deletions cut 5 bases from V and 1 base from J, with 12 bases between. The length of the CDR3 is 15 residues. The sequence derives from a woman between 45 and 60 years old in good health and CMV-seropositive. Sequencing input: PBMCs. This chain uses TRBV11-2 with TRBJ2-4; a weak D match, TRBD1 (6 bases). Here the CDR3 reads CASSRQVEAKNIQYF. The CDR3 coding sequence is TGTGCCAGCAGCCGACAGGTGGAGGCCAAAAACATTCAGTACTTC.